This TCR beta chain was documented in a study of post-analysis software for immune sequencing data. Broader study findings: Significantly decreased normalized Chao1 diversity was recorded for multiple sclerosis patients relative to controls. When patients were compared with controls, about five TRBV segments were more frequent, TRBV5-6, TRBV5-1 and TRBV20-1 among them. Batch-matched samples strongly co-clustered by F measure.

A remark on this clonotype: The antigen remains undetermined.

This CDR3 spans 13 amino acids. Germline V gives CDR1 MNHEY, CDR2 SVGAGI. V dropped 6 bases and J dropped 0 bases, with 9 bases sitting between them. TCR beta cDNA libraries had unique molecular identifiers. TCRdb re-analysed the PCR reads in MiXCR, keeping a single row per CDR3 protein. Of 820,000 or so distinct CDR3 sequences listed, 53% are singletons. The specimen was blood. The receptor's source is a girl aged 5-17 years with multiple sclerosis. The rearrangement uses TRBV6-5 and TRBJ2-7; D is unclear. CDR3 coding DNA: TGTGCCAGCAGGACCCCCTACTCCTACGAGCAGTACTTC. Translating gives CASRTPYSYEQYF.